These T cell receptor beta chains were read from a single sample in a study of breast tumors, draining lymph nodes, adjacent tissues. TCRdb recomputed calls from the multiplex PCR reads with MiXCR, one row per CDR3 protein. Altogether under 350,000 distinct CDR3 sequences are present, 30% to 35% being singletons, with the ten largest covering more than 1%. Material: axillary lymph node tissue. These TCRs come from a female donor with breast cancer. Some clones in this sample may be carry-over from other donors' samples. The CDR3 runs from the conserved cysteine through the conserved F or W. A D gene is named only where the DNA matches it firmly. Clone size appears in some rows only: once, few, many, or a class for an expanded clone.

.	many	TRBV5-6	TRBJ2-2	CASSLDGQGYTGELFF	TGTGCCAGCAGCTTGGATGGCCAGGGGTACACCGGGGAGCTGTTTTTT
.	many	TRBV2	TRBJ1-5	CASSEGGAGIQPQHF	TGTGCCAGCAGTGAGGGTGGGGCGGGCATTCAGCCCCAGCATTTT
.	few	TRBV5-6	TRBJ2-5	CASSSRTAREETQYF	TGTGCCAGCAGCTCTCGGACAGCACGGGAGGAGACCCAGTACTTC
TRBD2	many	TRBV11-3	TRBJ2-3	CASSYLAGSTDTQYF	TGTGCCAGCAGCTATCTAGCGGGGAGCACAGATACGCAGTATTTT
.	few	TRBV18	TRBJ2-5	CASSPPEQETQYF	TGTGCCAGCTCACCACCAGAACAAGAGACCCAGTACTTC
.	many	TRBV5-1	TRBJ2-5	CASSLEGGRETQYF	TGCGCCAGCAGCTTGGAAGGGGGTAGGGAGACCCAGTACTTC
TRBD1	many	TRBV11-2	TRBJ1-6	CASSLTFPGQNNSPLHF	TGTGCCAGCAGCCTAACTTTCCCGGGACAGAATAATTCACCCCTCCACTTT
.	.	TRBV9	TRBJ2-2	CASSVSPGGGTGELFF	TGTGCCAGCAGCGTATCACCAGGGGGGGGCACCGGGGAGCTGTTTTTT
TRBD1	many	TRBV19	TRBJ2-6	CASKTGGANRDVLTF	TGTGCCAGTAAGACAGGGGGCGCGAATAGAGACGTCCTGACTTTC
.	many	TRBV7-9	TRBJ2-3	CASSFPGPSTDTQYF	TGTGCCAGCAGCTTCCCGGGGCCCAGCACAGATACGCAGTATTTT
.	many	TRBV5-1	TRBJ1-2	CASSFDKNYGYTF	TGCGCCAGCAGCTTCGACAAGAACTATGGCTACACCTTC
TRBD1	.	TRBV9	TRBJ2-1	CASSHGTVYNEQFF	TGTGCCAGCAGCCATGGGACAGTTTACAATGAGCAGTTCTTC
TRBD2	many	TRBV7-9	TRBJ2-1	CASSSRAGGLNEQFF	TGTGCCAGCAGCTCCCGAGCGGGAGGCCTCAATGAGCAGTTCTTC
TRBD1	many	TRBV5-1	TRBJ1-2	CASSLGQGNYYGYTF	TGCGCCAGCAGTTTGGGACAGGGCAATTACTATGGCTACACCTTC
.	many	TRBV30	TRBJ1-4	CARDTPGHRSGKLFF	TGTGCCAGAGACACTCCGGGACACCGATCGGGGAAACTGTTTTTT
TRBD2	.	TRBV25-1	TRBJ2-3	CASSASSGRYTDTQYF	TGTGCCAGCAGTGCTAGTAGCGGGAGGTACACAGATACGCAGTATTTT
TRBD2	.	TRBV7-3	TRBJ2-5	CASSARTSGAPETQYF	TGTGCCAGCAGCGCAAGGACTAGCGGTGCGCCAGAGACCCAGTACTTC
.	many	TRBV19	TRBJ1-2	CASSIGEGYTF	TGTGCCAGTAGTATTGGGGAGGGCTACACCTTC
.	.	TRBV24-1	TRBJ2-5	CATLGEAQYF	TGTGCCACCCTCGGGGAGGCCCAGTACTTC
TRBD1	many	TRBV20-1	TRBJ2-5	CSAPTGEETQYF	TGCAGTGCTCCCACAGGGGAGGAGACCCAGTACTTC
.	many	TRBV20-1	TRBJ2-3	CSAPGHTSTDTQYF	TGCAGTGCTCCAGGGCATACTAGCACAGATACGCAGTATTTT
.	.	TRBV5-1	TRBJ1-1	CASTATGMNTEAFF	TGCGCCAGCACAGCTACAGGGATGAACACTGAAGCTTTCTTT
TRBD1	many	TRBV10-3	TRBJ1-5	CAISEGTGGGQPQHF	TGTGCCATCAGTGAGGGGACAGGGGGTGGTCAGCCCCAGCATTTT
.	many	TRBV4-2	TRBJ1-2	CASSPGNHGYTF	TGTGCCAGCAGCCCAGGGAATCATGGCTACACCTTC
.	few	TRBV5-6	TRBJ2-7	CASSPDPESDEQYF	TGTGCCAGCAGCCCCGACCCTGAGTCCGACGAGCAGTACTTC
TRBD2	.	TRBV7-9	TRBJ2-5	CASSLFRGSGSQETQYF	TGTGCCAGCAGCTTATTTCGTGGTAGCGGGTCCCAAGAGACCCAGTACTTC
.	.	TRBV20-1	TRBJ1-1	CSARDGGRDPHGKRTEAFF	TGCAGTGCTAGAGACGGGGGCCGGGACCCTCACGGGAAACGCACTGAAGCTTTCTTT
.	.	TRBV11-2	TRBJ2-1	CASSLGGTYTLYNEQFF	TGTGCCAGCAGCTTAGGGGGGACTTATACCCTCTACAATGAGCAGTTCTTC
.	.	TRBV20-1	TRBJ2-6	CSALDSRTTGANVLTF	TGCAGTGCGCTGGACAGTCGAACAACTGGGGCCAACGTCCTGACTTTC
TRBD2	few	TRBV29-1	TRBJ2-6	CSASGEGLCSGANVLTF	TGCAGCGCATCGGGGGAGGGGCTGTGCTCTGGGGCCAACGTCCTGACTTTC
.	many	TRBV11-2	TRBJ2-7	CASSLERGLDEQYF	TGTGCCAGCAGCTTAGAGAGGGGACTCGACGAGCAGTACTTC
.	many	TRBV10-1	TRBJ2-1	CASSSGSSYNEQFF	TGCGCCAGCAGTAGCGGTAGCTCCTACAATGAGCAGTTCTTC
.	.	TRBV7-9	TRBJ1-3	CASSFGLAGAYF	TGTGCCAGCAGCTTTGGACTAGCGGGAGCATATTTT
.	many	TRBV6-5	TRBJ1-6	CASRLDRRSYNSPLHF	TGTGCCAGCAGACTCGACAGGCGGTCCTATAATTCACCCCTCCACTTT
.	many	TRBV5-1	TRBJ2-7	CASSLGGEDEQYF	TGCGCCAGCAGCTTAGGGGGAGAGGACGAGCAGTACTTC
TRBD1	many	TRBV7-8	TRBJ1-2	CASSARDRVYGYTF	TGTGCCAGCAGCGCACGGGACAGGGTCTATGGCTACACCTTC
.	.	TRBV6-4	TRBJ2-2	CASSQTGAGTGELFF	TGTGCCAGCAGCCAGACAGGCGCGGGCACCGGGGAGCTGTTTTTT
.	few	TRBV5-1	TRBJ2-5	CASSLGQDRHETQYF	TGCGCCAGCAGCTTGGGCCAGGACCGCCACGAGACCCAGTACTTC
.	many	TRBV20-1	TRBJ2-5	CSAFSGGPRGETQYF	TGCAGTGCGTTCTCCGGAGGGCCTCGGGGAGAGACCCAGTACTTC
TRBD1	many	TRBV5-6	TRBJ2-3	CASSSWGQDPADTQYF	TGTGCCAGCAGCTCCTGGGGACAGGATCCCGCAGATACGCAGTATTTT
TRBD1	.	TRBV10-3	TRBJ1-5	CAINTGGLQPQHF	TGTGCCATAAATACAGGGGGACTTCAGCCCCAGCATTTT
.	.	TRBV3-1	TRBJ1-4	CASIQGSAGNEKLFF	TGTGCCAGCATCCAAGGGTCGGCAGGGAATGAGAAACTGTTTTTT
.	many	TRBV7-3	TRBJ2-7	CASSLRTAGPYEQYF	TGTGCCAGCAGCTTAAGGACAGCGGGCCCCTACGAGCAGTACTTC
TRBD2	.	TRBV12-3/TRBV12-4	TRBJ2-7	CASSLVSGLAGYEQYF	TGTGCCAGCAGTTTAGTCTCTGGACTAGCGGGATACGAGCAGTACTTC
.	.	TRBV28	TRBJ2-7	CASSFLAWPSYEQYF	TGTGCCAGCAGTTTCCTCGCTTGGCCCTCCTACGAGCAGTACTTC
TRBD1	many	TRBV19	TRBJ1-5	CARKQGVGQPQHF	TGTGCCAGGAAACAGGGGGTTGGTCAGCCCCAGCATTTT
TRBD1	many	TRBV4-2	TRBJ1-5	CASSQDLPGQHSNQPQHF	TGTGCCAGCAGCCAAGACTTACCGGGACAGCATAGCAATCAGCCCCAGCATTTT
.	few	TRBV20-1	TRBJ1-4	CSAGTGGSEKLFF	TGCAGTGCTGGGACCGGAGGAAGTGAAAAACTGTTTTTT
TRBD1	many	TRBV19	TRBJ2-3	CASSEAGGLDTQYF	TGTGCCAGTAGTGAGGCAGGGGGCCTAGATACGCAGTATTTT
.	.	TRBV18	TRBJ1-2	CASSPQGFTYGYTF	TGTGCCAGCTCACCACAGGGATTCACCTATGGCTACACCTTC
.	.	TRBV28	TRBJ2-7	CASSPGGTRYKQYF	TGTGCCAGCAGTCCCGGGGGCACCCGGTATAAGCAGTACTTC
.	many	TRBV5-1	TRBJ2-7	CASSLGGIGSYEQYF	TGCGCCAGCAGCTTGGGGGGTATCGGATCCTACGAGCAGTACTTC
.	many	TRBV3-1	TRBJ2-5	CASSQGLHQETQYF	TGTGCCAGCAGCCAGGGGCTCCACCAAGAGACCCAGTACTTC
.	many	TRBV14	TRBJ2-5	CASSQERASKTQYF	TGTGCCAGCAGCCAAGAGCGGGCTAGTAAGACCCAGTACTTC
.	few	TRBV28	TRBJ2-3	CASSSAQGSTDTQYF	TGTGCCAGCAGTTCCGCCCAGGGGAGCACAGATACGCAGTATTTT
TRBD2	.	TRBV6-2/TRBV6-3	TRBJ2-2	CASSLKREGTGELFF	TGTGCCAGCAGCCTCAAGCGGGAGGGGACCGGGGAGCTGTTTTTT
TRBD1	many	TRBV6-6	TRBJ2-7	CASSRPGTGGYEQYF	TGTGCCAGCAGTCGTCCCGGGACAGGGGGCTACGAGCAGTACTTC
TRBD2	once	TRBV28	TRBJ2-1	CASSLAGDGNEQFF	TGTGCCAGCAGTTTAGCGGGAGACGGGAATGAGCAGTTCTTC
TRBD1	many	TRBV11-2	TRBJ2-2	CASSLTGQGTGELFF	TGTGCCAGCAGCTTAACAGGACAGGGGACCGGGGAGCTGTTTTTT
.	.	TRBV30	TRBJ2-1	CAWRGESGNSYNEQFF	TGTGCCTGGAGGGGGGAATCAGGTAATTCCTACAATGAGCAGTTCTTC